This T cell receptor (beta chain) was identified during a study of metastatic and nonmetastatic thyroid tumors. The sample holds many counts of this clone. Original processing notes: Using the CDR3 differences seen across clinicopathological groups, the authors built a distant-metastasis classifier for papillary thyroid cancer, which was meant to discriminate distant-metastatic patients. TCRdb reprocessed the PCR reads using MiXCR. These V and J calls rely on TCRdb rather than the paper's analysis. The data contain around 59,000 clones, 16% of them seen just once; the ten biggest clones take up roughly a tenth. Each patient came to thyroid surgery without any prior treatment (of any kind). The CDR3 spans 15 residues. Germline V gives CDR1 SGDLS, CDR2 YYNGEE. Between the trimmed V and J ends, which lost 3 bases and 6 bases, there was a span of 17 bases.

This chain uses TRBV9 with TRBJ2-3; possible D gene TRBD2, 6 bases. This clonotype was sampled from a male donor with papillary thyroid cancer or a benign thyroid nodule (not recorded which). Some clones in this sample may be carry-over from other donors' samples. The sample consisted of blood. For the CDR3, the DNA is TGTGCCAGCAGCGCCGGGGGTGTCCTTGGTGATACGCAGTATTTT. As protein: CASSAGGVLGDTQYF.